This T cell receptor beta chain was recovered during a study of blood T cell repertoires in COVID-19. The table lists this clone with a count of one. This table comes from immunoSEQ multiplex PCR, and its TCRdb copy is limited to in-frame clones, with some not included. The sample carries some 200,000 clones, 80% to 90% recorded once. V lost 0 bases and J lost 2, with 9 bases in between. The germline gives CDR1 SGHRS, CDR2 YFSETQ. The CDR3 has 15 residues. The TCR comes from a woman in her fifties or sixties who had been exposed to COVID-19. Sequenced material: PBMCs or T cells enriched from blood (not recorded which). The chain has TRBV5-1 and TRBJ1-3; D is possibly TRBD1 (5 bases). This CDR3 is CASSLDGGPGNTIYF. The CDR3 DNA reads as TGCGCCAGCAGCTTGGACGGGGGTCCTGGAAACACCATATATTTT.